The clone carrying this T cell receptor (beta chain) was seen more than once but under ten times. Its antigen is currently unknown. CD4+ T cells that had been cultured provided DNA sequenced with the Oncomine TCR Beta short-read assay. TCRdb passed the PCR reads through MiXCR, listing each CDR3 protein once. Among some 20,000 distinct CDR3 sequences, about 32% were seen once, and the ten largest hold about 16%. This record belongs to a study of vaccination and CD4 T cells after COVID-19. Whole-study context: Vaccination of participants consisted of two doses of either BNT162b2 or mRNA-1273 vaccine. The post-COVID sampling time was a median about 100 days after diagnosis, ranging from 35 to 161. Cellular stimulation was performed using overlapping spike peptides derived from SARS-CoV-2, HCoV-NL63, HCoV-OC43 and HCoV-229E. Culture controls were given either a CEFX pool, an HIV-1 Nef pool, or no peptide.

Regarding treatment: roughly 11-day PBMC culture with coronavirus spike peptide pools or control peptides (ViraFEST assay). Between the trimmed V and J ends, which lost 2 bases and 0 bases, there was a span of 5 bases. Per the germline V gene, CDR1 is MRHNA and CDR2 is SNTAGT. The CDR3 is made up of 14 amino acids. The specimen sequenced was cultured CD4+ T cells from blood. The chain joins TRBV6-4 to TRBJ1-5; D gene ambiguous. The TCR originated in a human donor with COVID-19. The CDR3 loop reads CASSDQLSNQPQHF. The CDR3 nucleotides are TGTGCCAGCAGTGACCAGCTTAGCAATCAGCCCCAGCATTTT.